The 7 T cell receptor beta chains listed next were all sequenced from one sample in a study of metastatic and nonmetastatic thyroid tumors. Patients underwent thyroid surgery, and none had received any treatment before it. With MiXCR, TCRdb called clones anew from the PCR reads. The sample has some 83,000 clones; around 12% are singletons. The sequenced material came from tumor tissue. The receptors come from a female donor with papillary thyroid cancer or a benign thyroid nodule (not recorded which). Some clones in this sample may be carry-over from other donors' samples.

This rearrangement joins TRBV20-1 to TRBJ1-5; no reliable D call. Trimming shortened V by 0 bases and J by 0 bases, and 18 bases separated the two germline ends. Looked up from germline, CDR1 is DFQATT and CDR2 is SNEGSKA (reference sequence). This CDR3 contains 18 residues. The CDR3: CSARDGQPPNYSNQPQHF. CDR3 DNA sequence: TGCAGTGCTAGAGATGGTCAGCCGCCGAATTATAGCAATCAGCCCCAGCATTTT.

This clone showed up many times. Here the CDR3 reads CASSLTIGRNTGELFF. Written as DNA, the CDR3 is TGTGCCAGCAGCTTAACAATCGGTAGAAACACCGGGGAGCTGTTTTTT. The chain carries TRBV7-3 and TRBJ2-2; the D is unclear. The CDR3 extends over 16 amino acids. Germline CDR1 and CDR2: SGHTA and FQGTGA. V was pared by 0 bases and J by 2 bases, with 10 bases between.

This clone appeared many times. V usage is TRBV12-3 or TRBV12-4 and J usage is TRBJ2-7; 14 bases map to TRBD2. Trimming at V came to 3 bases and at J to 5 bases, leaving 12 bases not matched to a gene. This CDR3 spans 18 amino acids. CDR3 sequence reads: CASSFPPIGTSGSHEQYF. The CDR3 DNA reads TGTGCCAGCAGTTTCCCCCCCATAGGGACTAGCGGGAGTCACGAGCAGTACTTC.

With respect to this clone: This may be a read error, as it is one base from a much larger clone. The chain couples TRBV7-9 to TRBJ1-1; D remains ambiguous. There are 13 residues in the CDR3. Germline CDR1 SEHNR, CDR2 FQNEAQ (reference sequence). The CDR3 region is CTSSLPGSGEAFF. DNA of the CDR3: TGTACCAGCAGCTTACCCGGTTCGGGTGAAGCTTTCTTT. Looking up the rest from reference TRBV7-9 and TRBJ1-1 gives the full variable domain: DTGVSQNPRHKITKRGQNVTFRCDPISEHNRLYWYRQTLGQGPEFLTYFQNEAQLEKSRLLSDRFSAERPKGSFSTLEIQRTEQGDSAMYLCTSSLPGSGEAFFGQGTRLTVV.

This clone was seen repeatedly, ten times or more. V and J are TRBV6-5 and TRBJ1-2; 7 positions match TRBD1. CDR1 MNHEY and CDR2 SVGAGI come from the germline V gene. This CDR3 has 14 residues. Losses at the gene ends were 2 bases for V and 8 bases for J; bases not matched to a gene: 8. In DNA form, the CDR3 reads TGTGCCAGCAGTTACACCCATCAGGGGGGAGGCTACACCTTC. It codes for CASSYTHQGGGYTF.

This clone came up many times. Other DNA sequences within the sample encode an identical CDR3. V and J are TRBV19 and TRBJ1-1, with a tentative D call TRBD1 (5 bases). V was clipped by 3 bases and J by 1 base, with 9 bases between them. This CDR3 comprises 14 residues. The germline CDR1 and CDR2 sequences are LNHDA and SQIVND (reference sequence). CDR3 sequence (DNA): TGTGCCAGTAGTATCCAGGGACCGAACACTGAAGCTTTCTTT. This translates into CASSIQGPNTEAFF.

This clone has ten or more counts. J is TRBJ1-5 and V is TRBV7-3; a possible D gene is TRBD1 (5 bases). Per germline, CDR1 SGHTA and CDR2 FQGTGA. V gave up 3 bases and J gave up 0 bases, with 9 bases separating them. CDR3 length: 15 amino acids. CDR3 DNA sequence: TGTGCCAGCAGCTTGGACGGGACTAGCAATCAGCCCCAGCATTTT. It specifies CASSLDGTSNQPQHF.